A selection of T cell receptor beta chains follows, all from one sample in a study of blood T cell repertoires in COVID-19. The table came from immunoSEQ multiplex PCR; TCRdb's copy has only in-frame clones and leaves some out. The table records about 88,000 clones, roughly 83% of them present only once. Sample: peripheral blood. The receptors shown here come from a human donor in a cohort sampled during active COVID-19. The CDR3 runs from the conserved cysteine through the conserved F or W. The order of the fields is J gene, D gene, clone size, V gene, CDR3 DNA, CDR3 protein. The D gene is left open where the match is weak. Part of the rows lack a size; the others show once, few, many or a class for expanded clones.

TRBJ1-4,.,.,TRBV11-2,TGTGCCAGCAGCTCGGGGGGTTTCAATGAAAAACTGTTTTTT,CASSSGGFNEKLFF
TRBJ1-1,.,few,TRBV10-3,TGTGCCATCAGTGAGTCGATAGCAGAAAACACTGAAGCTTTCTTT,CAISESIAENTEAFF
TRBJ2-3,.,.,TRBV12-3/TRBV12-4,TGTGCCAGCGGGGAGAGCACAGATACGCAGTATTTT,CASGESTDTQYF
TRBJ2-7,TRBD1,once,TRBV11-2,TGTGCCAGCAGCCCCTCTTGGGACAGTCACTACGAGCAGTACTTC,CASSPSWDSHYEQYF
TRBJ2-6,TRBD1,.,TRBV4-2,TGTGCCAGCACCACCAGAGCGGGACAGGGTGGGCTGGGATCTGGGGCCAACGTCCTGACTTTC,CASTTRAGQGGLGSGANVLTF
TRBJ1-5,.,once,TRBV6-5,TGTGCCAGCCTGGGCAGCCACAATCAGCCCCAGCATTTT,CASLGSHNQPQHF
TRBJ1-5,TRBD1,.,TRBV6-5,TGTGCCAGCAAACAGGGACAGGGGAATCAGCCCCAGCATTTT,CASKQGQGNQPQHF
TRBJ1-2,TRBD1,.,TRBV13,TGTGCCAGCAGCCTACAGGGGGCTAATGGCTACACCTTC,CASSLQGANGYTF
TRBJ1-1,TRBD1,.,TRBV19,TGTGCCAGTAGTACTTCGACAGGGAGGACTGAAGCTTTCTTT,CASSTSTGRTEAFF
TRBJ2-7,.,.,TRBV29-1,TGCAGCGTAGCTTCTGACAGGTACGAGCAGTACTTC,CSVASDRYEQYF
TRBJ1-2,TRBD1,once,TRBV28,TGTGCCAGCAGTTTACAGGGGGCTTTCTACACCTTC,CASSLQGAFYTF
TRBJ1-6,TRBD1,.,TRBV5-6,TGTGCCAGCAGCCCCTTACAGGGGAACAATTCACCCCTCCACTTT,CASSPLQGNNSPLHF
TRBJ2-3,TRBD2,.,TRBV25-1,TGTGCCAGCAGTGAATTTACTAGCGGAAACACAGATACGCAGTATTTT,CASSEFTSGNTDTQYF
TRBJ2-2,.,.,TRBV11-2,TGTGCCAGCAGTCAATGGGGGCGGGGGACCGGGGAGCTGTTTTTT,CASSQWGRGTGELFF
TRBJ2-3,.,once,TRBV19,TGTGCCAGCCGGGGGAGCACAGATACGCAGTATTTT,CASRGSTDTQYF
TRBJ2-5,.,once,TRBV5-1,TGCGCCAGCAGCTCAGGGGCGCTCCGAGGAGAGACCCAGTACTTC,CASSSGALRGETQYF
TRBJ2-3,.,.,TRBV28,TGTGCCAGCAGACAACAGGGTCGAGATACGCAGTATTTT,CASRQQGRDTQYF
TRBJ1-1,.,.,TRBV3-1/TRBV3-2,TGTGCCAGCAGCTACCGGGACTCAGTCCGTTTTGGAGGCACTGAAGCTTTCTTT,CASSYRDSVRFGGTEAFF
TRBJ2-7,TRBD2,.,TRBV11-3,TGTGCCAGCAGCAAGAATAGCGGGAATACCTACGAGCAGTACTTC,CASSKNSGNTYEQYF
TRBJ2-1,TRBD2,.,TRBV10-3,TGTGCCATCAGTGAGCCCCTAGCGGGGGGGTGGAATGAGCAGTTCTTC,CAISEPLAGGWNEQFF
TRBJ1-1,.,.,TRBV29-1,TGCAGCATTTCTCAGGGGTGGGACACTGAAGCTTTCTTT,CSISQGWDTEAFF
TRBJ2-7,.,.,TRBV28,TGTGCCAGCAGGGCTCCCGGGACACCCCGCGAGCAGTACTTC,CASRAPGTPREQYF
TRBJ1-1,.,.,TRBV3-1/TRBV3-2,TGTGCCAGCAGCCCGGGGTTCACGACTTTCTTT,CASSPGFTTFF
TRBJ1-2,.,.,TRBV29-1,TGCAGCGTTAAACAGGGTGGCGTCGGCTACACCTTC,CSVKQGGVGYTF
TRBJ2-3,TRBD2,.,TRBV7-2,TGTGCCAGCAGCTTAGATCTGCGGGGGAGCACAGATACGCAGTATTTT,CASSLDLRGSTDTQYF
TRBJ1-4,TRBD1,.,TRBV7-9,TGTGCCAGCAGCGTAGACAGGGCGGACGAAAAACTGTTTTTT,CASSVDRADEKLFF
TRBJ2-7,TRBD2,.,TRBV6-1,TGTGCCAGCAGTGATAACGGGAGGAACGGGGCCTACGAGCAGTACTTC,CASSDNGRNGAYEQYF
TRBJ1-2,TRBD1,.,TRBV28,TGTGCCAGCAGTTTAACGGGACAGGGTTTAATTTTGATCTATGGCTACACCTTC,CASSLTGQGLILIYGYTF
TRBJ1-1,.,once,TRBV28,TGTGCCAGCAGTTTAACGGACATAGGCACTGAAGCTTTCTTT,CASSLTDIGTEAFF
TRBJ2-1,TRBD2,.,TRBV10-3,TGTGCCATCAGTGAGTCAGGTCCGATAGCGGGGGAGGTCAATGAGCAGTTCTTC,CAISESGPIAGEVNEQFF
TRBJ2-1,TRBD2,.,TRBV4-2,TGTGCCAGCAGCCAAGAGGGAGGGACCCCAACGGGCAATGAGCAGTTCTTC,CASSQEGGTPTGNEQFF
TRBJ1-5,.,.,TRBV19,TGTGCCAGTAGTATAGTGAGCCTAAATCAGCCCCAGCATTTT,CASSIVSLNQPQHF
TRBJ2-7,.,.,TRBV21-1,TGTGCCAGCAGCAAAGCGCGTTTGGGACTAGCGGGAGGGGCGTCCGAGCAGTACTTC,CASSKARLGLAGGASEQYF
TRBJ1-1,.,.,TRBV29-1,TGCAGCGTGGACACGCTGAACACTGAAGCTTTCTTT,CSVDTLNTEAFF
TRBJ2-2,.,.,TRBV28,TGTGCCAGCAGTTTTAGCGGAGGGGACACCGGGGAGCTGTTTTTT,CASSFSGGDTGELFF
TRBJ1-6,.,.,TRBV7-9,TGTGCCAGCAGCTCACAAGTGACAACCCAATCACCCCTCCACTTT,CASSSQVTTQSPLHF
TRBJ2-7,.,.,TRBV5-4,TGTGCCAGCAGCTTGGACAGGTCCTACGAGCAGTACTTC,CASSLDRSYEQYF
TRBJ2-5,TRBD2,.,TRBV2,TGTGCCAGCAGGTCGCCCGGGCTAGCGGGGGACCAAGAGACCCAGTACTTC,CASRSPGLAGDQETQYF
TRBJ2-3,TRBD2,.,TRBV7-3,TGTGCCAGCAGCTTATTAGGAGCGGGGGGTTCGGATACGCAGTATTTT,CASSLLGAGGSDTQYF
TRBJ2-2,.,.,TRBV11-3,TGTGCCAGCAGCTTAGAGGAGACGGGAGAGACCGGGGAGCTGTTTTTT,CASSLEETGETGELFF
TRBJ2-1,.,.,TRBV24-1,TGTGCCACCAGTGATCCGGCGGCGGGACAGATCTACAATGAGCAGTTCTTC,CATSDPAAGQIYNEQFF
TRBJ1-1,.,few,TRBV7-3,TGTGCCAGCAGCTCCCTCGGGGAAAGGACAGCAGAAGCTTTCTTT,CASSSLGERTAEAFF
TRBJ2-3,TRBD2,.,TRBV6-5,TGTGCCAGCCGGGGGGGGACAGATACGCAGTATTTT,CASRGGTDTQYF
TRBJ1-1,.,.,TRBV7-2,TGTGCCAGCAGCTTTCCCGGACAGCTTGAAGCTTTCTTT,CASSFPGQLEAFF
TRBJ1-5,.,few,TRBV3-1/TRBV3-2,TGTGCAAGCGGGGGACATCGCAATCAGCCCCAGCATTTT,CASGGHRNQPQHF
TRBJ1-2,.,once,TRBV7-2,TGTGCCAGCAGCGCGGCGAGGTATGGCTACACCTTC,CASSAARYGYTF
TRBJ1-1,TRBD1,.,TRBV10-1,TGCGCCAGCAGTGAGTCCGGGACAGTGAAGGATGGGAGTCCTTTCTTT,CASSESGTVKDGSPFF
TRBJ2-1,TRBD2,.,TRBV11-3,TGTGCCAGCAGCCGTACTAGCGTTGGGTACTACAATGAGCAGTTCTTC,CASSRTSVGYYNEQFF
TRBJ1-2,.,.,TRBV20-1,TGCAGTGCCCGAGGGCGGGACTACACCTTC,CSARGRDYTF
TRBJ2-7,.,.,TRBV11-2,TGTGCCAGCAGCTTCAGGACTTCGGGCTCCTACGAGCAGTACTTC,CASSFRTSGSYEQYF